This T cell receptor (beta chain) was found in a study of blood T cell repertoires in COVID-19. The CDR3 has 15 amino acids. V lost 2 bases, J lost 5 bases, and 15 bases lay in between. Germline CDR1 KGHSH, CDR2 LQKENI. Assay used: immunoSEQ multiplex PCR; TCRdb lists only in-frame clones, some missing. There are 250,000 to 300,000 clones in the sample; under 90% occur only once, and 2.5% to 3.5% lies in the top ten. This clone occurred a few times. The rearrangement uses TRBV18 and TRBJ1-1; a possible D gene is TRBD1 (5 bases). The TCR sequence derives from a woman between 18 and 29 years old with acute or convalescent COVID-19. The source material was peripheral blood. The CDR3 DNA reads TGTGCCAGCTCACCATCCCCCGGGGGAGGGACTGAAGCTTTCTTT. Protein product: CASSPSPGGGTEAFF.